The TCR beta chain described here comes from a study of blood T cell repertoires in COVID-19. For the study at large: Samples representing acute and convalescent COVID-19 were sourced from the United States, Italy and Spain. The analysed material was cDNA or gDNA that came from T cells, B-cell-depleted T cells, or PBMCs.

The ends lost 1 base at V and 1 base at J; junction bases unmatched: 3. Per germline, CDR1 SGHTA and CDR2 FQGNSA. The CDR3 length is 18 residues. The data were produced by immunoSEQ multiplex PCR, yet TCRdb's version contains in-frame clones alone and is incomplete. Of about 100,000 clones in the sample, around four fifths were seen once. The TCR was taken from a woman between 70 and 85 years old with acute or convalescent COVID-19. The chain has TRBV7-2 and TRBJ2-5; 16 nucleotides match TRBD2. The sequencing sample was made of peripheral blood. This CDR3 is CASSLEGTSGGAQETQYF. The CDR3 DNA is TGTGCCAGCAGCTTAGAGGGGACTAGCGGGGGGGCCCAAGAGACCCAGTACTTC.